This is a list of T cell receptor beta chains from one sample in a study of T cells after yellow fever vaccination. One entry per CDR3 protein, called by TCRdb with MiXCR from the 5' RACE reads. The sample shows 350,000 to 450,000 distinct CDR3 sequences, around 20% of them seen only once. The source material was PBMCs, sampled before the yellow fever booster vaccination. The source of these receptors is a man younger than 35 who received the YFV17D yellow fever vaccine. Both conserved end residues are part of each CDR3. Fields, in order: CDR3 protein, CDR3 DNA, clone size, V gene, J gene, D gene. A D gene is named only where the DNA matches it firmly. Clone size is shown for a subset of rows, as once, few, many or a class of expanded clone.

CASSPNRQGSSYNEQFF	TGTGCCAGCTCACCAAACCGACAGGGGAGCTCCTACAATGAGCAGTTCTTC	-	TRBV18	TRBJ2-1	TRBD1
CASSQGATAGGGETQYF	TGCGCCAGCAGCCAAGGGGCAACAGCGGGGGGCGGCGAGACCCAGTACTTC	-	TRBV4-1	TRBJ2-5	TRBD2
CASSLGGSEKLFF	TGTGCCAGCAGCTTAGGCGGTTCCGAAAAACTGTTTTTT	-	TRBV11-2	TRBJ1-4	-
CASSFREVWNSPLHF	TGTGCCAGCAGCTTTCGGGAGGTTTGGAATTCACCCCTCCACTTT	-	TRBV11-2	TRBJ1-6	-
CASSLAVSGAGADTQYF	TGCGCCAGCAGCTTGGCGGTGTCGGGGGCAGGTGCAGATACGCAGTATTTT	few	TRBV5-1	TRBJ2-3	-
CASTPAFNYGYTF	TGTGCCAGCACCCCCGCCTTCAACTATGGCTACACCTTC	-	TRBV7-9	TRBJ1-2	-
CASSQRGTGLIYGYTF	TGCGCCAGCAGCCAACGGGGGACAGGGCTGATCTATGGCTACACCTTC	-	TRBV4-3	TRBJ1-2	TRBD1
CASSEAPLAGGIADTQYF	TGTGCCAGCAGTGAAGCCCCACTAGCGGGGGGTATCGCAGATACGCAGTATTTT	few	TRBV2	TRBJ2-3	TRBD2
CASSPIGGNGYTF	TGCGCCAGCAGCCCTATAGGGGGCAACGGCTACACCTTC	-	TRBV5-1	TRBJ1-2	TRBD1
CASSSQTGNTEAFF	TGCGCCAGCAGCTCCCAAACAGGAAACACTGAAGCTTTCTTT	few	TRBV5-1	TRBJ1-1	-
CASSLSPRAPLHF	TGTGCCAGCAGTTTATCCCCCCGGGCACCCCTCCACTTT	few	TRBV27	TRBJ1-6	-
CASSLEAGRGTEAFF	TGTGCCAGCAGCTTAGAGGCAGGTAGGGGCACTGAAGCTTTCTTT	few	TRBV7-9	TRBJ1-1	-
CASSGENNQPQHF	TGTGCCAGCAGCGGGGAAAACAATCAGCCCCAGCATTTT	-	TRBV25-1	TRBJ1-5	-
CASRTAGTGGNTIYF	TGTGCCAGCCGAACCGCCGGGACAGGCGGAAACACCATATATTTT	few	TRBV19	TRBJ1-3	TRBD1
CASSLPLASAGDTQYF	TGTGCCAGCAGCTTGCCGCTAGCGTCTGCAGGAGATACGCAGTATTTT	-	TRBV5-7	TRBJ2-3	-
CASKGPATAGELFF	TGTGCCAGCAAGGGCCCCGCCACCGCCGGGGAGCTGTTTTTT	few	TRBV6-1	TRBJ2-2	-
CASSPPGGHLGAFF	TGTGCCAGCAGCCCCCCGGGGGGACATCTTGGGGCTTTCTTT	-	TRBV7-2	TRBJ1-1	-